This entry concerns a single TCR beta chain. Clones were read by immunoSEQ multiplex PCR, and TCRdb kept only the in-frame ones, dropping some. The sample records 55,000 to 75,000 clones, about 90% being singletons. The data belong to a study of control samples from healthy donors and cancer patients. V lost 2 bases and J lost 8; bases outside the gene matches: 7. The germline V gene encodes CDR1 SGHDN and CDR2 FVKESK. This CDR3 is built from 16 residues. Source material: PBMCs. The source is a woman between 45 and 60 years old with head and neck cancer. The gene calls are TRBV14 and TRBJ1-4, with 11 bases that match TRBD1. CDR3 amino acids: CASSQQKGQGVEKLFF. CDR3 DNA sequence: TGTGCCAGCAGCCAACAAAAGGGACAGGGGGTCGAAAAACTGTTTTTT.